The present T cell receptor delta chain was sequenced within a study of fetal and pediatric gammadelta thymocytes (dated 2022 in TCRdb). Broadly, across the study: The bulk gammadelta thymocyte repertoires, which combined previously published data with newly generated, unpublished data, were used to reinforce a single-cell study of gammadelta thymocyte development. To increase subject numbers and strengthen the CDR3 publicity analysis, bulk TCR repertoire data were added. The set of bulk gammadelta thymocyte repertoires included around ten subjects in total: 3 fetal thymus donors and 7 pediatric thymus donors. Unpublished data were combined with previously published data (refs 27,28) to make up the bulk gammadelta thymocyte repertoires.

The full study reports these points: Fetal gammadelta thymocyte repertoires were previously reported to be enriched for TRDV2, TRGV8 and TRGV9 usage, low N additions and public CDR3s compared with post-natal repertoires.

Fetal thymuses came from elective pregnancy terminations at 14 to 22 weeks estimated gestational age, performed for socio-psychological reasons in Singapore. Every fetus was judged structurally normal, both by ultrasound before the termination and by gross morphological examination after the termination. Thymocytes were stained with Zombie NIR viability dye and antibodies against CD3 (UCHT1), TCRgammadelta (11F2), TCRVgamma9 (IMMU360) and TCRVdelta2 (IMMU389). TRD and TRG CDR3 repertoires were generated in bulk, separately, from sorted Vgamma9Vdelta2 and nonVgamma9Vdelta2 gammadelta thymocytes obtained from human fetal and pediatric thymuses. Thymic cell suspensions from fetal and post-natal thymuses were prepared as previously described. NonVgamma9Vdelta2 thymocytes were sorted as CD3+ gammadeltaTCR+ cells that did not have the Vgamma9+Vdelta2+ phenotype. A FACS Aria III cell sorter (BD Biosciences) was used to carry out the cell sorting.

By sample share, this clone is large (0.1 to 1%). What this receptor recognizes is not known. Base quality data are lacking; no much larger clone is found one base away. CDR1 and CDR2, looked up from the germline V gene, are NSMFDY and ISSIKDK. Trimming leaves V shorter by 3 bases and J shorter by 3 bases, with the junction holding 0 bases beyond the gene matches. The CDR3 spans 15 residues, from the cysteine through the phenylalanine. Here the CDR3 DNA is all that survives: 45 bases in frame from base 1. The run used an Illumina MiSeq. As for the original processing: For the publicity analysis, the Vgamma9Vdelta2 and nonVgamma9Vdelta2 bulk CDR3 files from each subject were merged to form one combined repertoire per subject. Using base R and dplyr, each CDR3 amino acid sequence was checked across 9 single-cell datasets and nine to eleven bulk repertoires to give a publicity score ranging from 0 to 19. For TCRdb, the public reads were processed anew by CATT, and duplicate DNA sequences were folded into one row. TCRdb, rather than the study authors, made the V and J calls. The sample includes around 1,400 delta-chain clones, with about 9.4% observed a single time. Together, the top ten hold roughly an eighth of the sample.

Sequenced material: non-Vgamma9Vdelta2 gamma-delta T cells from the thymus. The meaning of the sample's cell subset or site label: CD3+gammadeltaTCR+ thymocytes not co-expressing Vgamma9 and Vdelta2. The sequence was collected from a human fetus. The rearrangement joined TRAV29/DV5 to TRDJ3; the central 10 bases match TRDD3. The bases read TGTGCAGCAACTGGGGGATACTGGGACACCCGACAGATGTTTTTC. Its protein product is CAATGGYWDTRQMFF.